A single TCR beta chain is shown here with its context. These data are taken from a study of blood T cell repertoires in COVID-19. About the research overall: Acute-phase and convalescent COVID-19 samples originated in the United States, Italy and Spain. PBMCs, B-cell-depleted T cells, or T cells were the source of the cDNA or gDNA that made up the material.

Data came from immunoSEQ multiplex PCR; TCRdb stores just in-frame clones and leaves some out. This table holds about 210,000 clones, under 90% found once. The receptor comes from a woman aged 80 or older with COVID-19, enrolled during active disease. The source material was peripheral blood.

CDR3 DNA sequence: TGTGCCAGCAGTCCTAGGACAGGGTTCGGGCATCAGCCCCAGCATTTT. Protein sequence: CASSPRTGFGHQPQHF. The V and J genes are TRBV28 and TRBJ1-5; 8 bases are shared with TRBD1. The CDR3 totals 16 residues. Trimming removed 5 bases from V and 5 bases from J; junction bases left unmatched: 11. Germline CDR1 is MDHEN and CDR2 is SYDVKM.